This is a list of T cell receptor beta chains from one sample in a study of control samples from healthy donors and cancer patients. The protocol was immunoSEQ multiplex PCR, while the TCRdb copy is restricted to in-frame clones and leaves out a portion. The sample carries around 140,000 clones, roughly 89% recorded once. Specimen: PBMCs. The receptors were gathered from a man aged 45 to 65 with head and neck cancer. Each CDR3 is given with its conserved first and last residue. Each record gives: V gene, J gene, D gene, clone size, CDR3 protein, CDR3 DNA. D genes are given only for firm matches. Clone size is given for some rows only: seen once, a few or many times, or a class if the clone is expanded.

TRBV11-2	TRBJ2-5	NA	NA	CASSSERIRETQYF	TGTGCCAGCAGCTCCGAAAGGATCCGGGAGACCCAGTACTTC
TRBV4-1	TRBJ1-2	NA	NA	CASSQVVGSNYGYTF	TGCGCCAGCAGCCAAGTGGTCGGATCTAACTATGGCTACACCTTC
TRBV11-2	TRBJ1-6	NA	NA	CASSPRENSPLHF	TGTGCCAGCAGCCCCAGGGAAAATTCACCCCTCCACTTT
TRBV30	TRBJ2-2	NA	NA	CAWSVTGAGELFF	TGTGCCTGGAGTGTAACGGGGGCCGGGGAGCTGTTTTTT
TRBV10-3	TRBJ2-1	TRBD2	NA	CAISGIPGLAGGLHEQFF	TGTGCCATCAGTGGGATCCCGGGACTAGCGGGGGGTTTGCATGAGCAGTTCTTC
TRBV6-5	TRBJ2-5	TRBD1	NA	CASRRTPGQGETQYF	TGTGCCAGCAGACGTACCCCGGGACAGGGGGAGACCCAGTACTTC
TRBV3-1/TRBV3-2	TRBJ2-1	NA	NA	CASSQAYNEQFF	TGTGCCAGCAGCCAAGCCTACAATGAGCAGTTCTTC
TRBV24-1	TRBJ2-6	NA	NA	CATSGRQSSGANVLTF	TGTGCCACCAGTGGTAGACAGAGCTCTGGGGCCAACGTCCTGACTTTC
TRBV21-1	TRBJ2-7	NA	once	CASSVRVEQYF	TGTGCCAGCAGCGTCCGGGTTGAGCAGTACTTC
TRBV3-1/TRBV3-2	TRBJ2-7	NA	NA	CASSPQRGTPYSYEQYF	TGTGCCAGCAGCCCGCAAAGAGGCACCCCTTACTCCTACGAGCAGTACTTC
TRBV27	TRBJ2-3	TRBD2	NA	CASSSLAGPTDTQYF	TGTGCCAGCAGTTCACTAGCGGGGCCCACAGATACGCAGTATTTT
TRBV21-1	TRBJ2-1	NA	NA	CASSKGGTNPYNEQFF	TGTGCCAGCAGCAAAGGAGGCACGAATCCCTACAATGAGCAGTTCTTC
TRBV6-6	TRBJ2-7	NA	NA	CASSYSNSHEQYF	TGTGCCAGCAGTTACTCGAACAGCCACGAGCAGTACTTC
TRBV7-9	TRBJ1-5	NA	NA	CASSPHGGSGQPQHF	TGTGCCAGCAGCCCGCACGGGGGGTCAGGTCAGCCCCAGCATTTT
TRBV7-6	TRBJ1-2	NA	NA	CASSLAQGYGYTF	TGTGCCAGCAGCTTAGCGCAGGGCTATGGCTACACCTTC
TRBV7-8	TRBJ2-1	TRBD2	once	CASSLGLAGIYNEQFF	TGTGCCAGCAGCCTCGGACTAGCGGGGATATACAATGAGCAGTTCTTC
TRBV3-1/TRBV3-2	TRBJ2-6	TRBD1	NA	CASSLGTGGSGANVLTF	TGTGCCAGCAGCCTTGGGACAGGGGGGAGTGGGGCCAACGTCCTGACTTTC
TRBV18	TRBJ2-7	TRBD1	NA	CASSPLRDRSYEQYF	TGTGCCAGCTCACCACTCCGGGACAGATCCTACGAGCAGTACTTC
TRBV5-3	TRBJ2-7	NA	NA	CARSFIRALYEQYF	TGTGCCAGAAGCTTCATTAGGGCTCTCTACGAGCAGTACTTC
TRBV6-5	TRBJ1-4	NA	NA	CASSYSGGQGDEKLFF	TGTGCCAGCAGTTACTCGGGGGGGCAGGGAGATGAAAAACTGTTTTTT
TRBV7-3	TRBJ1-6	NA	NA	CASSPRGRGSPLHF	TGTGCCAGCAGCCCCCGCGGGCGGGGTTCACCCCTCCACTTT
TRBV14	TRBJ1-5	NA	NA	CASSHSRDSKGDQPQHF	TGTGCCAGCAGCCATTCACGGGACTCCAAAGGGGATCAGCCCCAGCATTTT
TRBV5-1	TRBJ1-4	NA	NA	CASSLSGGETKLFF	TGCGCCAGCAGCTTGAGTGGGGGCGAGACTAAACTGTTTTTT
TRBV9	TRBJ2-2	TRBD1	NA	CASSPRSVQTGRVGELFF	TGTGCCAGCAGCCCTCGTAGTGTTCAGACAGGGCGGGTCGGGGAGCTGTTTTTT
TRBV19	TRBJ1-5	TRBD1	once	CASSIGDRYNQPQHF	TGTGCCAGTAGTATTGGGGACAGGTATAATCAGCCCCAGCATTTT
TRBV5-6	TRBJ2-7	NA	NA	CASSLRAVVTHEQYF	TGTGCCAGCAGCTTGCGGGCAGTCGTCACCCACGAGCAGTACTTC
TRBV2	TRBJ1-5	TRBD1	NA	CASSEAWTGIRRPQHF	TGTGCCAGCAGTGAAGCGTGGACAGGGATCCGGCGGCCCCAGCATTTT
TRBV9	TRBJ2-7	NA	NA	CASSGEGTFYEQYF	TGTGCCAGCAGCGGTGAAGGGACTTTCTACGAGCAGTACTTC
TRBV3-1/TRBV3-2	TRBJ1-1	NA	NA	CASSWGEEAFF	TGTGCCAGCAGCTGGGGTGAGGAAGCTTTCTTT
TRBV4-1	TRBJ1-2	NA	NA	CASSQGAADGYTF	TGCGCCAGCAGCCAAGGGGCCGCTGATGGCTACACCTTC
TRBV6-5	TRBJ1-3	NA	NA	CASSLDTGRNTIYF	TGTGCCAGCAGTTTGGACACAGGGCGGAACACCATATATTTT
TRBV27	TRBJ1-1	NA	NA	CASVRGGEAFF	TGTGCCAGCGTCCGGGGCGGTGAAGCTTTCTTT
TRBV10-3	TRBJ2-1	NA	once	CAISEAWQNEQFF	TGTGCCATCAGTGAGGCCTGGCAAAATGAGCAGTTCTTC
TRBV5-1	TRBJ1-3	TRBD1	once	CASSLGQGMFSGNTIYF	TGCGCCAGCAGCTTGGGACAGGGGATGTTCTCTGGAAACACCATATATTTT
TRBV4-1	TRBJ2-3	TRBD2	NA	CASSQDFRLGSGSLVTDTQYF	TGCGCCAGCAGCCAAGATTTCCGCCTCGGGAGCGGGAGTCTTGTTACAGATACGCAGTATTTT
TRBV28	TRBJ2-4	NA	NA	CASTYGGGGQYF	TGTGCCAGCACCTATGGTGGGGGGGGCCAGTACTTC
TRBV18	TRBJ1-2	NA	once	CASSPREVRDYGYTF	TGTGCCAGCTCACCACGGGAGGTCCGGGACTATGGCTACACCTTC
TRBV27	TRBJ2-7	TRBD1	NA	CASSSWDRDEQYF	TGTGCCAGCAGTTCGTGGGACAGGGATGAGCAGTACTTC
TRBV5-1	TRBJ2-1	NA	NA	CASSLDRSYNEQFF	TGCGCCAGCAGCTTGGATCGGTCTTACAATGAGCAGTTCTTC
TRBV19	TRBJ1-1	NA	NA	CASSDRTASGNTEAFF	TGTGCCAGTAGTGATAGGACAGCTTCGGGGAATACTGAAGCTTTCTTT
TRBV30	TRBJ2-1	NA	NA	CAWSRKGEADSSYNEQFF	TGTGCCTGGAGTCGTAAGGGGGAAGCGGACAGCTCCTACAATGAGCAGTTCTTC
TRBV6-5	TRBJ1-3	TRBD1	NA	CASSRTGDRNTIYF	TGTGCCAGCAGTCGAACAGGGGACCGAAACACCATATATTTT
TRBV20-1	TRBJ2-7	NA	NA	CSASYRTTYEQYF	TGCAGTGCTAGTTACCGTACCACCTACGAGCAGTACTTC
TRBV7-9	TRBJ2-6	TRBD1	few	CASSLGQGALSGANVLTF	TGTGCCAGCAGCTTGGGACAGGGGGCTTTATCTGGGGCCAACGTCCTGACTTTC
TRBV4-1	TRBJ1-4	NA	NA	CASSHSVEKLFF	TGCGCCAGCAGCCATTCAGTAGAAAAACTGTTTTTT
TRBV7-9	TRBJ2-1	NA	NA	CASSLVPGASNEQFF	TGTGCCAGCAGCTTAGTCCCGGGAGCATCCAATGAGCAGTTCTTC
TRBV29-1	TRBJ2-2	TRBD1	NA	CSAQGQSGELFF	TGCAGCGCACAGGGGCAGAGCGGGGAGCTGTTTTTT
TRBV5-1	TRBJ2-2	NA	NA	CASSPLYGGELFF	TGCGCCAGCAGCCCCCTCTATGGCGGGGAGCTGTTTTTT
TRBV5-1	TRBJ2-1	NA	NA	CASSLGDDYNEQFF	TGCGCCAGCAGCTTGGGGGACGACTACAATGAGCAGTTCTTC
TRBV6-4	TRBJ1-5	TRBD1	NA	CASGRQGGGNQPQHF	TGTGCCAGCGGGCGTCAGGGGGGGGGCAATCAGCCCCAGCATTTT
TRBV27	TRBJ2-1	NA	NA	CASSGYNEQFF	TGTGCCAGCAGCGGATACAATGAGCAGTTCTTC
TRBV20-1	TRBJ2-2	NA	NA	CSASLTGLNTGELFF	TGCAGTGCTAGTCTAACAGGGCTTAACACCGGGGAGCTGTTTTTT
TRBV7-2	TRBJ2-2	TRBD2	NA	CASSLAGWEGRTGELFF	TGTGCCAGCAGCTTAGCCGGGTGGGAGGGCAGAACCGGGGAGCTGTTTTTT
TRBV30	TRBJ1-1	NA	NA	CAWSVRLGFGNTEAFF	TGTGCCTGGAGTGTCCGATTGGGGTTTGGGAACACTGAAGCTTTCTTT
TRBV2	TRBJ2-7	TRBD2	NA	CASSEGLAGRIEQYF	TGTGCCAGCAGTGAGGGACTAGCGGGTAGGATCGAGCAGTACTTC
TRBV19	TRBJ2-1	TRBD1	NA	CASSWRRGTGPINNEQFF	TGTGCCAGTAGTTGGCGACGGGGGACAGGCCCGATAAACAATGAGCAGTTCTTC
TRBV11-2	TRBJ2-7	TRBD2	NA	CASSWAGLAGAEQYF	TGTGCCAGCAGCTGGGCTGGACTAGCGGGGGCCGAGCAGTACTTC